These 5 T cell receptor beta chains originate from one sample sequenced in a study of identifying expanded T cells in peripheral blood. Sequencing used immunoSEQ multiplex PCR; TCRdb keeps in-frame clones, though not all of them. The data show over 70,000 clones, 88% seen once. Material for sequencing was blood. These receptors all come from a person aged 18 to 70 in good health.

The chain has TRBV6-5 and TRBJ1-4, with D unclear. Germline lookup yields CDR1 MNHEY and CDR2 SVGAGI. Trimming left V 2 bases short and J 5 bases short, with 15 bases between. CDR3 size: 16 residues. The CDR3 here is CASSYRARESNEKLFF. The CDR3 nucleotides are TGTGCCAGCAGTTACAGGGCTAGGGAGTCCAATGAAAAACTGTTTTTT.

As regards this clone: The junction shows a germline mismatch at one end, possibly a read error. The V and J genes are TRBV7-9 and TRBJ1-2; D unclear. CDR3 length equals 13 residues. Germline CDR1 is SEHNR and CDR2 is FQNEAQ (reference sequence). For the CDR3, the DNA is TGTGCCAGCAGCTTAGCCTCGGTCGGCGACCTCACTTTC. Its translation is CASSLASVGDLTF. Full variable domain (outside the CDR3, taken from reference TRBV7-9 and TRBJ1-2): DTGVSQNPRHKITKRGQNVTFRCDPISEHNRLYWYRQTLGQGPEFLTYFQNEAQLEKSRLLSDRFSAERPKGSFSTLEIQRTEQGDSAMYLCASSLASVGDLTFGSGTRLTVV.

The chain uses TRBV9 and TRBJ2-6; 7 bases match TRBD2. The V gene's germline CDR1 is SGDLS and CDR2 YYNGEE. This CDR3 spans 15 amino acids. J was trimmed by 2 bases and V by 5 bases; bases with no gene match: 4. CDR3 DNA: TGTGCCAGCAGAGGCAGCGGGGCTGGGGCCAACGTCCTGACTTTC. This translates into CASRGSGAGANVLTF.

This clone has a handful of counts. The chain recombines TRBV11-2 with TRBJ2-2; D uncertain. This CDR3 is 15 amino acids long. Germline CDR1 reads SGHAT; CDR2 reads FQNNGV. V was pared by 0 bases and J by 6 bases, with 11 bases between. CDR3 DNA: TGTGCCAGCAGCTTAGATCCTTCCCCCTCCGGGGAGCTGTTTTTT. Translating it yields CASSLDPSPSGELFF.

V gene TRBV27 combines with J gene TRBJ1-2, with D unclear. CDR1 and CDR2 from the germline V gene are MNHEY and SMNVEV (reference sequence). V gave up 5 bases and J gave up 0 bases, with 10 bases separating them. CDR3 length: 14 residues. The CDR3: CASSPGNTNYGYTF. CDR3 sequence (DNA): TGTGCCAGCAGTCCCGGGAACACTAACTATGGCTACACCTTC.